The clone carrying this TCR beta chain was counted only a few times. Its cognate antigen is unknown. Other nucleotide sequences in the sample specify the same CDR3. Reverse transcribing all isolated RNA meant expressed TCRB transcripts were sequenced. Measured with immunoSEQ multiplex PCR; TCRdb has only the in-frame clones, and not every one. This sample has about 150,000 clones, with approximately 9.1% found just once. CDR1 LNHDA and CDR2 SQIVND come from the germline V gene (reference sequence). The CDR3 totals 14 residues. V lost 5 bases, J lost 6 bases, and 3 bases stayed unmatched. The record originates from a study of beta chain features in type 1 diabetes. Across the study: Investigators examined 85 million to 110 million sorted cells across all samples.

The study's findings and limits: The study found moderately but significantly shorter TCRB CDR3s in all four CD4+ subsets of Type 1 diabetes patients. Patients with type 1 diabetes showed fewer VDJ junction insertions and more deletions.

The sequencing input was central memory CD4+ T cells from blood. This clonotype was obtained from a woman between 25 and 40 years old with type 1 diabetes. The chain combines TRBV19 with TRBJ1-5, with 11 nucleotides matching TRBD1. CDR3 sequence: CASSPGQGGQPQHF. CDR3 DNA: TGTGCCAGTAGTCCGGGACAGGGGGGTCAGCCCCAGCATTTT. The variable domain in full, with the rest retrieved from reference TRBV19 and TRBJ1-5, is DGGITQSPKYLFRKEGQNVTLSCEQNLNHDAMYWYRQDPGQGLRLIYYSQIVNDFQKGDIAEGYSVSREKKESFPLTVTSAQKNPTAFYLCASSPGQGGQPQHFGDGTRLSIL.